Shown below are 27 T cell receptor beta chains from a single sample sequenced in a study of blood T cell repertoires in COVID-19. Only in-frame clones appear in the TCRdb table, and some are missing; sequencing was by immunoSEQ multiplex PCR. The sample records 120,000 or so clones, around 87% being singletons. The sequenced sample consisted of peripheral blood. The receptors were sampled from a man aged 65-85 years with active or convalescent COVID-19.

The sample holds one count of this clone. Here the CDR3 DNA reads TGTGCCAGCAGCTTTGGGGGGACGAACACTGAAGCTTTCTTT. Amino acids: CASSFGGTNTEAFF. The chain combines TRBV11-2 with TRBJ1-1, with D possibly matching TRBD1 (5 bases). The CDR3 totals 14 residues. Germline V gene data show CDR1 as SGHAT and CDR2 as FQNNGV. The V and J ends lost 3 bases and 1 base respectively, with 9 bases between them.

V gene TRBV30 combines with J gene TRBJ1-4; the D gene is possibly TRBD1 (6 bases). CDR1 and CDR2 from the germline V gene are GTSNPN and SVGIG (reference sequence). The V and J ends lost 2 bases and 7 bases respectively, with 14 bases between them. This CDR3 has 14 residues. CDR3 DNA sequence: TGTGCCTGGAGTATCTCAGGGGCCGCTGAAAAACTGTTTTTT. Protein: CAWSISGAAEKLFF.

The chain uses TRBV28 and TRBJ2-7; TRBD2 matches at 14 bases. CDR1 MDHEN and CDR2 SYDVKM come from the germline V gene. CDR3 length: 18 amino acids. V lost 6 bases, J lost 7 bases, and 17 bases stayed unmatched. CDR3 coding DNA: TGTGCCAGCAGACCAGGGGGACTAGCGGGAGAAGCCTCTCGAGAGCAGTACTTC. Translating it yields CASRPGGLAGEASREQYF.

CDR3 in DNA: TGTGCCAGCAGCCGGTCGGACAATCTTCACGGCTACACCTTC. Protein sequence: CASSRSDNLHGYTF. This sequence joins TRBV5-4 and TRBJ1-2; D possibly corresponds to TRBD1 (5 bases). The CDR3 consists of 14 residues. Germline V lookup: CDR1 SGHNT, CDR2 YYREEE (reference sequence). The V end was cut by 4 bases, the J end by 8 bases, with 18 bases between.

DNA of the CDR3: TGTGCCAGCAGTTGGCAGTTTGGAGCTTTCTTT. Its translation: CASSWQFGAFF. V is TRBV12-3 or TRBV12-4 and J is TRBJ1-1; no definite D call. The CDR3 spans 11 residues. V lost 4 bases to trimming and J lost 10 bases, with 10 bases between them.

This sequence joins TRBV18 and TRBJ1-1, with D possibly TRBD1 on 5 matching bases. V was pared by 6 bases and J by 6 bases, with 20 bases between. Germline loops: CDR1 KGHSH, CDR2 LQKENI. This CDR3 has 15 residues. The CDR3 DNA follows: TGTGCCAGCTCGCGCGCCGGGGGAGGTAGCGCTGAAGCTTTCTTT. This sequence encodes CASSRAGGGSAEAFF. Combining the CDR3 with reference TRBV18 and TRBJ1-1 gives the whole variable domain NAGVMQNPRHLVRRRGQEARLRCSPMKGHSHVYWYRQLPEEGLKFMVYLQKENIIDESGMPKERFSAEFPKEGPSILRIQQVVRGDSAAYFCASSRAGGGSAEAFFGQGTRLTVV.

V is TRBV3-1 (or the pseudogene TRBV3-2) and J is TRBJ1-2; D is ambiguous. CDR1 is LGHDT, CDR2 YNNKEL, per germline (reference sequence). The CDR3 has 13 residues. V was cut by 1 base and J by 8 bases, with 11 bases left in between. The CDR3 DNA sequence: TGTGCCAGCAGCCAAGGGCAGGAGCGGGGCTACACCTTC. Translation gives CASSQGQERGYTF.

V and J are TRBV28 and TRBJ2-7; TRBD2 agrees at 7 bases. The trim removed 3 bases at V and 3 bases at J, leaving 2 bases unmatched. The germline V gene encodes CDR1 MDHEN and CDR2 SYDVKM. The CDR3 is made up of 13 amino acids. CDR3 sequence reads: CASSLGGNYEQYF. The CDR3 DNA sequence: TGTGCCAGCAGTTTGGGAGGGAACTACGAGCAGTACTTC.

The V gene is TRBV18, the J gene TRBJ2-2; D may be TRBD2 (5 bases). The V gene lost 6 bases and the J gene lost 2 bases, with 10 bases spanning the gap. Germline lookup yields CDR1 KGHSH and CDR2 LQKENI. CDR3 length: 14 residues. For the CDR3, the DNA is TGTGCCAGCTCGTCCGGGATAAACACCGGGGAGCTGTTTTTT. It yields the protein CASSSGINTGELFF.

The gene calls are TRBV24-1 and TRBJ2-3; 10 bases line up with TRBD2. The germline V gene encodes CDR1 KGHDR and CDR2 SFDVKD. CDR3 length: 18 amino acids. V lost 1 base and J lost 2; bases outside the gene matches: 8. CDR3 region: CATSDFKASGSLTDTQYF. DNA for the CDR3: TGTGCCACCAGTGATTTTAAGGCTAGCGGGAGCCTCACAGATACGCAGTATTTT.

This clone appeared once. The chain joins TRBV9 to TRBJ2-7, with 9 bases lining up with TRBD2. Germline V gene sequence: CDR1 SGDLS, CDR2 YYNGEE. The CDR3 length is 15 residues. V dropped 0 bases and J dropped 7; count of bases not matched to a gene: 8. CDR3 sequence: CASSVGLAGNGEQYF. The CDR3 bases are TGTGCCAGCAGCGTAGGGCTAGCGGGAAACGGGGAGCAGTACTTC.

The rearrangement joins TRBV11-2 to TRBJ1-5; the match to TRBD1 covers 9 bases. J was trimmed by 2 bases and V by 5 bases; bases with no gene match: 4. The CDR3 is 15 amino acids. CDR1 is SGHAT and CDR2 is FQNNGV in the germline V gene. The CDR3 loop reads CASSQDRGRNQPQHF. The CDR3 DNA is TGTGCCAGCAGCCAGGACAGGGGACGCAATCAGCCCCAGCATTTT.

This clone was seen just once. The chain is built from TRBV29-1 and TRBJ1-3; D is possibly TRBD1 (5 bases). CDR1 and CDR2 (germline): SQVTM, ANQGSEA. The CDR3 totals 13 residues. V lost 7 bases and J 0 bases, leaving 10 bases between the germline ends. The CDR3 DNA is TGCAGCGCTGACAGTTACTCTGGAAACACCATATATTTT. Its translation: CSADSYSGNTIYF.

Only a few counts were recorded for this clone. The gene calls are TRBV2 and TRBJ1-5; no definite D call. Germline assignment: CDR1 SNHLY and CDR2 FYNNEI. The CDR3 totals 12 residues. Between the trimmed V and J ends, which lost 4 bases and 3 bases, there was a span of 4 bases. As DNA, the CDR3 is TGTGCCAGCAGTGGGCCCAATCAGCCCCAGCATTTT. It codes for CASSGPNQPQHF.

The chain uses TRBV20-1 and TRBJ2-7; a weak D match, TRBD1 (6 bases). Trimming pared 3 bases from V and 2 bases from J, leaving 20 bases between. The CDR3 loop spans 16 amino acids. Looked up from germline, CDR1 is DFQATT and CDR2 is SNEGSKA (reference sequence). In DNA, the CDR3 is TGCAGTGCTAGTCCCAGAAGGGGTACAGGGCCCTACGAGCAGTACTTC. This translates into CSASPRRGTGPYEQYF.

The chain has TRBV27 and TRBJ2-7, with TRBD2 matching over 13 bases. Trimming removed 5 bases from V and 1 base from J; junction bases left unmatched: 2. This CDR3 spans 15 amino acids. The germline CDR1 and CDR2 sequences are MNHEY and SMNVEV (reference sequence). The CDR3 loop reads CASSRLAGGSYEQYF. Written as DNA, the CDR3 is TGTGCCAGCAGTCGACTAGCGGGAGGTTCCTACGAGCAGTACTTC.

This clone was seen a single time. V gene TRBV7-8 combines with J gene TRBJ2-7, with D possibly being TRBD2 (6 bases). Deletions cut 8 bases from V and 0 bases from J, with 14 bases between. CDR3 length equals 14 residues. CDR1 is SGHVS and CDR2 is FQNEAQ in the germline V gene. CDR3 bases: TGTGCCAGCGGATCGGGGCGGGGCTCCTACGAGCAGTACTTC. This translates into CASGSGRGSYEQYF. The variable domain in full, completed from reference TRBV7-8 and TRBJ2-7, reads GAGVSQSPRYKVAKRGQDVALRCDPISGHVSLFWYQQALGQGPEFLTYFQNEAQLDKSGLPSDRFFAERPEGSVSTLKIQRTQQEDSAVYLCASGSGRGSYEQYFGPGTRLTVT.

The gene calls are TRBV5-6 and TRBJ1-1; 10 bases are a match to TRBD1. Germline values: CDR1 SGHDT, CDR2 YYEEEE. V gave up 4 bases and J gave up 6 bases; unmatched junction bases: 6. This CDR3 comprises 14 residues. The CDR3 DNA follows: TGTGCCAGCAGCCCGGGACAGGGGTATTCTGAAGCTTTCTTT. Encoded protein: CASSPGQGYSEAFF.

This clone occurred once. The chain is built from TRBV7-2 and TRBJ1-3; D might be TRBD1 (6 bases). V was cut by 5 bases and J by 1 base, with 12 bases left in between. This CDR3 is built from 15 residues. The germline V gene has CDR1 SGHTA and CDR2 FQGNSA. CDR3 in amino acids: CASSEGVTSGNTIYF. The CDR3 nucleotides are TGTGCCAGCAGCGAGGGGGTGACATCTGGAAACACCATATATTTT. The complete variable domain, with remaining parts taken from reference TRBV7-2 and TRBJ1-3, reads GAGVSQSPSNKVTEKGKDVELRCDPISGHTALYWYRQSLGQGLEFLIYFQGNSAPDKSGLPSDRFSAERTGGSVSTLTIQRTQQEDSAVYLCASSEGVTSGNTIYFGEGSWLTVV.

The J gene is TRBJ2-7, the V gene TRBV11-2, with TRBD2 matching over 12 bases. This CDR3 contains 16 residues. Germline CDR1 is SGHAT and CDR2 is FQNNGV. V shed 5 bases and J 4 bases; nucleotides not matched to a gene: 9. CDR3 sequence: CASSPRTSGKSYEQYF. The CDR3 bases are TGTGCCAGCAGCCCCCGGACTAGCGGGAAGTCGTACGAGCAGTACTTC.

This rearrangement joins TRBV28 to TRBJ1-5; 8 bases are a match to TRBD1. There are 14 residues in the CDR3. Germline CDR1 is MDHEN and CDR2 is SYDVKM. V shed 2 bases and J 9 bases; nucleotides not matched to a gene: 6. The CDR3 sequence is CASSLRQGFWPQHF. CDR3 nucleotides: TGTGCCAGCAGTTTAAGACAGGGGTTTTGGCCCCAGCATTTT.

This rearrangement joins TRBV27 to TRBJ2-1; D unresolved. There are 14 residues in the CDR3. CDR1 and CDR2 (germline): MNHEY, SMNVEV (reference sequence). V lost 3 bases, J lost 4 bases, and 10 bases lay in between. This CDR3 is CASSFRGPYNEQFF. The CDR3 DNA is TGTGCCAGCAGTTTTAGAGGCCCTTACAATGAGCAGTTCTTC.

This clone has just one count. The V call is TRBV4-1, the J call TRBJ1-5; tentative D call: TRBD1 (5 bases). Trimming pared 0 bases from V and 1 base from J, leaving 10 bases between. Germline V gene sequence: CDR1 MGHRA, CDR2 YSYEKL. CDR3 length: 16 amino acids. CDR3 region: CASSQDSGWSNQPQHF. The CDR3 DNA follows: TGCGCCAGCAGCCAAGATTCAGGGTGGAGCAATCAGCCCCAGCATTTT.

V usage is TRBV25-1 and J usage is TRBJ1-1, with D maybe TRBD1 (5 bases). Germline assignment: CDR1 MGHDK and CDR2 SYGVNS. The CDR3 length is 13 residues. Trimming removed 3 bases from V and 10 bases from J, with 15 bases in between. Written as DNA, the CDR3 is TGTGCCAGCAGTGAGGGTCTAGGGGTTCTAGCTTTCTTT. Residues: CASSEGLGVLAFF.

Only one count was recorded for this clone. The V gene is TRBV11-2, the J gene TRBJ2-2; unclear D gene. V shed 3 bases and J shed 1 base, with 3 bases lying between them. From germline, CDR1 is SGHAT and CDR2 FQNNGV. There are 13 residues in the CDR3. The CDR3 protein is CASSFQNTGELFF. The CDR3 DNA is TGTGCCAGCAGCTTCCAGAACACCGGGGAGCTGTTTTTT.

The V gene is TRBV6-5, the J gene TRBJ2-1; D is possibly TRBD2 (6 bases). Per the germline V gene, CDR1 is MNHEY and CDR2 is SVGAGI. This CDR3 spans 14 amino acids. The V gene lost 2 bases and the J gene lost 6 bases, with 11 bases spanning the gap. DNA for the CDR3: TGTGCCAGCAGTTACCCAACCGGGAGCAATGAGCAGTTCTTC. This translates into CASSYPTGSNEQFF.

This clone was observed once. V gene TRBV4-1 combines with J gene TRBJ1-5; 7 bases map to TRBD1. Germline V gene lookup returns CDR1 MGHRA and CDR2 YSYEKL. The CDR3 is 12 residues long. V lost 2 bases to trimming and J lost 14 bases; unmatched junction nucleotides: 6. The CDR3 spells CASSQPPGQKHF. CDR3 in DNA: TGCGCCAGCAGCCAACCCCCGGGACAGAAGCATTTT.